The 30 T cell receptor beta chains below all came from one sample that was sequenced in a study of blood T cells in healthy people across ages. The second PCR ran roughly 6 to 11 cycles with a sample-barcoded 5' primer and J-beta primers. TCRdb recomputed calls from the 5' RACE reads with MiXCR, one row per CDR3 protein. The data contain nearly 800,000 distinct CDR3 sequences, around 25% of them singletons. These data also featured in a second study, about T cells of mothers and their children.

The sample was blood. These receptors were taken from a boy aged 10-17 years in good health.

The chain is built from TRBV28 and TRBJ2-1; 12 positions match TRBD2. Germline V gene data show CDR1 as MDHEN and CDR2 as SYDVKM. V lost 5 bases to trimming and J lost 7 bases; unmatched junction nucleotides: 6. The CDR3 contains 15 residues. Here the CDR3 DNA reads TGTGCCAGCAGTCCACTAGCGGGGGGTGGTAATGAGCAGTTCTTC. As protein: CASSPLAGGGNEQFF.

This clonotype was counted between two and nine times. CDR3 nucleotides: TGTGCCAGCAGTTCCTCATACAGGGGCTTCCCGAGAAACATTCAGTACTTC. This encodes CASSSSYRGFPRNIQYF. J is TRBJ2-4 and V is TRBV12-3 or TRBV12-4; 7 bases line up with TRBD1. The CDR3 has 17 residues. Losses at the gene ends were 4 bases for V and 6 bases for J; bases not matched to a gene: 15.

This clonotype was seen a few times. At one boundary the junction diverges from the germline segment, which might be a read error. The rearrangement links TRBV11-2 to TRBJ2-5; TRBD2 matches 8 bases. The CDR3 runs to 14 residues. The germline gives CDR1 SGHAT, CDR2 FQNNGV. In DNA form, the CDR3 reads TGTGCCGGCAGCCGACTAGCGAAATGGGAGACCCAGTACTTC. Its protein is CAGSRLAKWETQYF.

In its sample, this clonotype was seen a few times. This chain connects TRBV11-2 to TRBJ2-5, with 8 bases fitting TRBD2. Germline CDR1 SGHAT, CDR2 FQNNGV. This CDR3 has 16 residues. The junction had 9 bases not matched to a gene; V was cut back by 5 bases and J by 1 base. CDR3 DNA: TGTGCCAGCAGCGCATCTAGCGGGCTGATCCAAGAGACCCAGTACTTC. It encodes CASSASSGLIQETQYF.

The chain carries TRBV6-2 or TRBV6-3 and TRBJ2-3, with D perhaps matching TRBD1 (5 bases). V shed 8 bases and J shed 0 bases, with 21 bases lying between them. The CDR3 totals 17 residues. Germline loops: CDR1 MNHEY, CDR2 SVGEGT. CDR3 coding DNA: TGTGCCAGCGCCCCACTTAGTGGGGCAAGGAGCACAGATACGCAGTATTTT. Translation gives CASAPLSGARSTDTQYF.

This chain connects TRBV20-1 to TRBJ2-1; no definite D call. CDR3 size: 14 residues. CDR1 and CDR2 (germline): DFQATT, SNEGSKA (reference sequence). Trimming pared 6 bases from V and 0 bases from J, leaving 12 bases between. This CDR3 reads CSATLFGSYNEQFF. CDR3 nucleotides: TGCAGTGCGACCCTTTTCGGCTCCTACAATGAGCAGTTCTTC.

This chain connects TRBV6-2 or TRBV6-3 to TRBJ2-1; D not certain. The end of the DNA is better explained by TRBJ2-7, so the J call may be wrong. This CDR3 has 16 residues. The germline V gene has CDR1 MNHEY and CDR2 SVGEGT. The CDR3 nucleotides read TGTGCCAGCAGTTACTCCCCCTCTGAAGTAAGCCACGAGCAGTACTTC. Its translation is CASSYSPSEVSHEQYF.

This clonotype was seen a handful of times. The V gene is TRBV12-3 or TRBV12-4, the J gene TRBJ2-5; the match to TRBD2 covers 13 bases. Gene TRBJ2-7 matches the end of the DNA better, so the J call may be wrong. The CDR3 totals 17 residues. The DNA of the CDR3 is TGTGCCAGCAGTTTAAAGGGACTAGCGGGACCCAGCTACGAGCAGTACTTC. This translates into CASSLKGLAGPSYEQYF.

The CDR3 region is CASSESRNWDGQYF. CDR3 bases: TGTGCCAGCAGTGAATCCCGGAACTGGGACGGGCAGTACTTC. The chain combines TRBV6-1 with TRBJ2-5; either TRBD1 or TRBD2 may fit D (5 bases each). The CDR3 covers 14 residues. V lost 2 bases, J lost 11 bases, and 18 bases lay in between. CDR1 MNHNS and CDR2 SASEGT come from the germline V gene.

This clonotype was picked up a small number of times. The DNA of the CDR3 is TGTGCCAGCAGCTTGGCCCAAACAAATACGCAGTATTTT. Translation: CASSLAQTNTQYF. The chain has TRBV5-5 and TRBJ2-3; D remains ambiguous. V gave up 0 bases and J gave up 7 bases, with 9 bases separating them. CDR3 size: 13 residues. Per the germline V gene, CDR1 is SGHKS and CDR2 is YYEKEE (reference sequence).

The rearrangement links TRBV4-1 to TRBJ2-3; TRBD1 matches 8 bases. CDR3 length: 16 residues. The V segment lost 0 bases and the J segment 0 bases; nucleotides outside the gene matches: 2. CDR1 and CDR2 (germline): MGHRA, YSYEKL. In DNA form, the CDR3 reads TGCGCCAGCAGCCAAGACCGGACAGGGAGCACAGATACGCAGTATTTT. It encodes CASSQDRTGSTDTQYF.

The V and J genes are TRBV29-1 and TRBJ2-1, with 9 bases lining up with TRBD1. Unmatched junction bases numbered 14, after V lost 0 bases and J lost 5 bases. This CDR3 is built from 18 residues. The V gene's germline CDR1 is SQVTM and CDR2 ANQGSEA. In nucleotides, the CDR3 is TGCAGCGTTGAAGATCTCGTCGGTGTGGGACAGGGAGACAATGAGCAGTTCTTC. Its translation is CSVEDLVGVGQGDNEQFF.

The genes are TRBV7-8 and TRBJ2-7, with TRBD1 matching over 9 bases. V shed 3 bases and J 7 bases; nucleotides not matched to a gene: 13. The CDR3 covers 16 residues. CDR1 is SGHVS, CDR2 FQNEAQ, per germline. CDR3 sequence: CASSLISGTGSREQYF. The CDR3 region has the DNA TGTGCCAGCAGCTTGATCTCCGGGACAGGGTCCCGAGAGCAGTACTTC.

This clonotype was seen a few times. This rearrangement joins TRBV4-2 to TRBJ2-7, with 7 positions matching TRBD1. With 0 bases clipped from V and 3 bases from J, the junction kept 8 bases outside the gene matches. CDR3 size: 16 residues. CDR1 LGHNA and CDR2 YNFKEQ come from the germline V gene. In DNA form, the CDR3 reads TGTGCCAGCAGCCAAGAACAGGGGACAGCCGTCTACGAGCAGTACTTC. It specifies CASSQEQGTAVYEQYF.

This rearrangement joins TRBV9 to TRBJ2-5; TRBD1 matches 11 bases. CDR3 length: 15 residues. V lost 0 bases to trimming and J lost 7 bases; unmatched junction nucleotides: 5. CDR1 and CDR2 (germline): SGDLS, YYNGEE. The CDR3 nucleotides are TGTGCCAGCAGCGTAGAAGGGGACAGGGGGGGGACCCAGTACTTC. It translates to CASSVEGDRGGTQYF.

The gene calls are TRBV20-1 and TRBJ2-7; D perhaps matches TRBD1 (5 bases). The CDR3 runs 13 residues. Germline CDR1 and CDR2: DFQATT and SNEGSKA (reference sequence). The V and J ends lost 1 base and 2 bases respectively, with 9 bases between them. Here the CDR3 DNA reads TGCAGTGCTAGAGGTGGGGCCCCCTACGAGCAGTACTTC. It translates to CSARGGAPYEQYF.

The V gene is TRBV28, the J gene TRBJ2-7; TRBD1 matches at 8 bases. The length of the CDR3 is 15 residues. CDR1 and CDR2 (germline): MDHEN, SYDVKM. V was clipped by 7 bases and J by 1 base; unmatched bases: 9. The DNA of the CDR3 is TGTGCCAGCACCTTTCAGGACAGGGTTTCCTACGAGCAGTACTTC. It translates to CASTFQDRVSYEQYF.

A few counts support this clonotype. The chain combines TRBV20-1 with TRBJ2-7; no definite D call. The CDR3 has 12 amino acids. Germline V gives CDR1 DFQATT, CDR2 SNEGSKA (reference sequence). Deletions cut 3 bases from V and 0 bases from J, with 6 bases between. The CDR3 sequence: CSARALSYEQYF. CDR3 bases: TGCAGTGCTAGGGCTCTCTCCTACGAGCAGTACTTC.

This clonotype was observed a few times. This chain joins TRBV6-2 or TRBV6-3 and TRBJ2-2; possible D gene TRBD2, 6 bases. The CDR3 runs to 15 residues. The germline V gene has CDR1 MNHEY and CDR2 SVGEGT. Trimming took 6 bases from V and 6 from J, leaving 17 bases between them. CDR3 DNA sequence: TGTGCCAGCAGATGGGACTCCCTAGTCCCCGGGGAGCTGTTTTTT. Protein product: CASRWDSLVPGELFF.

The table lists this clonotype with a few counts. CDR3 in DNA: TGTGCCAGCAGCTCCCGGGGAGCGGGCAGCACAGATACGCAGTATTTT. Residues: CASSSRGAGSTDTQYF. The chain employs TRBV7-9 and TRBJ2-3; weak D call: TRBD2 (6 bases). Trimming left V 4 bases short and J 0 bases short, with 14 bases between. The CDR3 consists of 16 residues. Germline V gene sequence: CDR1 SEHNR, CDR2 FQNEAQ (reference sequence).

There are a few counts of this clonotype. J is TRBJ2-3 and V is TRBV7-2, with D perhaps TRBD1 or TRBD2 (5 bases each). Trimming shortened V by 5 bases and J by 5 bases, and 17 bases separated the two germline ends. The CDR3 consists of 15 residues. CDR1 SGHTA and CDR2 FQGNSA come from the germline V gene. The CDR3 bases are TGTGCCAGCAGCCTAGTTTCCGGGGCGGGAGATACGCAGTATTTT. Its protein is CASSLVSGAGDTQYF.

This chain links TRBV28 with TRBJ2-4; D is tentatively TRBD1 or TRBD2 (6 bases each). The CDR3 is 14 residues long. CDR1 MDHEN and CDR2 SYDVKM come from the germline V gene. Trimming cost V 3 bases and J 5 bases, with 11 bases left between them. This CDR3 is CASSLGGTQNIQYF. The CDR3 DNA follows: TGTGCCAGCAGTTTGGGCGGGACACAAAACATTCAGTACTTC.

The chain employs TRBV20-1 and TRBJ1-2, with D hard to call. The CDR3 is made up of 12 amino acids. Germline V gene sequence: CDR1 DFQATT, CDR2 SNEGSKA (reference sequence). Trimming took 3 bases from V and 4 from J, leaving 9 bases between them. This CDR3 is CSASEGTYGYTF. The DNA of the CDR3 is TGCAGTGCTAGCGAGGGTACCTATGGCTACACCTTC.

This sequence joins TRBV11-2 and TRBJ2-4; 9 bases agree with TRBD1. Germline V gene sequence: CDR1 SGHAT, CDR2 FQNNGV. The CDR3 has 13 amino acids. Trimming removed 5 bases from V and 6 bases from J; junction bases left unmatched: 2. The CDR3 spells CASSMGQGNIQYF. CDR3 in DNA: TGTGCCAGCAGCATGGGACAGGGAAACATTCAGTACTTC.

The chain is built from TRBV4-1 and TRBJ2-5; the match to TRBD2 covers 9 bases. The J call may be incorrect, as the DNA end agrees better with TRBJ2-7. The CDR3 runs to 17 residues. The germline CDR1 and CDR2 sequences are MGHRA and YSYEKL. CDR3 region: CASSHLGTSSKSYEQYF. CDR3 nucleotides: TGCGCCAGCAGCCATCTTGGGACTAGCTCCAAATCCTACGAGCAGTACTTC.

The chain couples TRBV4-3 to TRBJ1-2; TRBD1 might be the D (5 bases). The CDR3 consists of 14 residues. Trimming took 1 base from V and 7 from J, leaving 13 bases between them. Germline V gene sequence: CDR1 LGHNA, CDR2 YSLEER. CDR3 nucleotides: TGCGCCAGCAGCCAAGTCCTGCCAGGGATTGGCTACACCTTC. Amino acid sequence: CASSQVLPGIGYTF.

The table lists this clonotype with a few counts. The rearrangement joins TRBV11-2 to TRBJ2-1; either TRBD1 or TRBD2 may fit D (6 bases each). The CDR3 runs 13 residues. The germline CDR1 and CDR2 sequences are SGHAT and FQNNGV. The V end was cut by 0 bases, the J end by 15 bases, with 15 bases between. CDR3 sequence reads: CASSLDPLEGGFF. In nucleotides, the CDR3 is TGTGCCAGCAGCTTAGATCCCCTCGAGGGGGGGTTCTTC. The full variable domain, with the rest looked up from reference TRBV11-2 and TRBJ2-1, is EAGVAQSPRYKIIEKRQSVAFWCNPISGHATLYWYQQILGQGPKLLIQFQNNGVVDDSQLPKDRFSAERLKGVDSTLKIQPAKLEDSAVYLCASSLDPLEGGFFGPGTRLTVL.

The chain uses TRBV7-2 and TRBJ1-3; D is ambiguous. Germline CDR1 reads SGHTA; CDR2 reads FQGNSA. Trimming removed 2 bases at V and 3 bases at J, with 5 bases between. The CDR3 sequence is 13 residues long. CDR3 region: CASSLPGGNTIYF. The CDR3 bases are TGTGCCAGCAGCTTACCGGGTGGAAACACCATATATTTT.

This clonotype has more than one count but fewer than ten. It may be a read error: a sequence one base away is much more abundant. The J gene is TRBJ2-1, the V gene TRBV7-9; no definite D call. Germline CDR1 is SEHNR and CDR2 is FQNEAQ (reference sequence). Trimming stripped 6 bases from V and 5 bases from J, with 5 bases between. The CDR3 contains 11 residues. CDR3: CASRRNNEQFF. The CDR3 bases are TGTGCCAGCAGACGCAACAATGAGCAGTTCTTC.

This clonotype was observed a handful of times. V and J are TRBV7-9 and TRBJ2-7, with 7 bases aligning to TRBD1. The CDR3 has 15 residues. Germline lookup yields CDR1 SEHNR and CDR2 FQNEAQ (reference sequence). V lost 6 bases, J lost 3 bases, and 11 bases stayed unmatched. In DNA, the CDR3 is TGTGCCAGCAGTCATGGACAGGCTAGGGTCTACGAGCAGTACTTC. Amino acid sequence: CASSHGQARVYEQYF.